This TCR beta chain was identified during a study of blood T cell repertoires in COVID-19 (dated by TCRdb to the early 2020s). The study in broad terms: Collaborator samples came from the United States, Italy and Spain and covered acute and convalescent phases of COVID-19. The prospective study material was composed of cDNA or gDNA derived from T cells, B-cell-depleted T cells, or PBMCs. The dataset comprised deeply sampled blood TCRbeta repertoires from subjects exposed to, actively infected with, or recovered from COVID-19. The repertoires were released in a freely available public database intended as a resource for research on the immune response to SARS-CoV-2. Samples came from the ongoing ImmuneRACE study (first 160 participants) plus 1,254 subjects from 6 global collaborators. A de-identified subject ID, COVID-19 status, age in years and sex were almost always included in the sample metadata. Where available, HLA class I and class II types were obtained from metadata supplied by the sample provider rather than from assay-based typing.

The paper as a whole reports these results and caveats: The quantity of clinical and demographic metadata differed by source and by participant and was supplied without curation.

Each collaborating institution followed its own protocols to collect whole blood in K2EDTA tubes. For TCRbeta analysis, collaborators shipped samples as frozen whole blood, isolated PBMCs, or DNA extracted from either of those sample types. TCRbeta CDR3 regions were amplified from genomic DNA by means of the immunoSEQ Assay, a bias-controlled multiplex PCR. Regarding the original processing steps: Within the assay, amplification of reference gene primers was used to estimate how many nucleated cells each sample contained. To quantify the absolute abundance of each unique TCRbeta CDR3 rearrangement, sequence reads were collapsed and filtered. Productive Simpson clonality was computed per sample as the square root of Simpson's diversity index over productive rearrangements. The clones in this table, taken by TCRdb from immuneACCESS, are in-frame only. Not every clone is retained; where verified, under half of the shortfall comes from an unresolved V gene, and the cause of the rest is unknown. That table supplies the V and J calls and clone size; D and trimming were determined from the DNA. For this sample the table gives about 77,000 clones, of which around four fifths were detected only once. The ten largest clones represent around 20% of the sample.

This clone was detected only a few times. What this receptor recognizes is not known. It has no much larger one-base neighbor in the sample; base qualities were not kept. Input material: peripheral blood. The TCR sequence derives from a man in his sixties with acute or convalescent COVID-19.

The CDR3 region: CASSPRDRGNTIYF. The nucleotides read TGTGCCAGTAGTCCCCGGGACAGGGGAAACACCATATATTTT. Rearrangement joined TRBV19 to TRBJ1-3, with 8 junctional bases fitting TRBD1. In the germline V gene (reference sequence), CDR1 corresponds to LNHDA and CDR2 to SQIVND. V loses 5 bases at its end and J loses 4 bases; junction bases beyond the gene matches: 4. The CDR3 runs 14 residues from the cysteine to the phenylalanine. Just the 42-base CDR3 DNA is kept, in frame starting at base 1.